This T cell receptor (beta chain) was sequenced during a study of blood T cells in healthy people across ages. Study overall: Per two T cells, about one barcoded beta molecule was captured through template switching. Regarding the study as a whole: Higher naive T cell percentage went strongly together with higher TCR beta diversity. Naive CD4+ cells and diversity were both higher in long-lived donors than in aged donors.

A second PCR of 7 to 11 cycles used a sample-barcoded 5' primer and a J-beta primer mix. Carrying 12 random nucleotides, a template-switch adaptor labeled each individual cDNA molecule. TCRdb processed the 5' RACE reads anew with MiXCR; each CDR3 protein has one entry. The table includes fewer than 900,000 distinct CDR3 sequences, about 40% detected once. About this clonotype itself: Its antigen is not identified.

The V gene lost 5 bases and the J gene lost 6 bases, with 10 bases spanning the gap. This CDR3 region has 12 residues. CDR1 and CDR2 from the germline V gene are MNHEY and SVGAGI. The source material was blood. The sequence was obtained from a woman in her sixties in good health. The gene calls are TRBV6-5 and TRBJ1-1; no reliable D call. The CDR3 loop reads CASSSTGSEAFF. The CDR3 DNA sequence: TGTGCCAGCAGTAGTACGGGGTCTGAAGCTTTCTTT.